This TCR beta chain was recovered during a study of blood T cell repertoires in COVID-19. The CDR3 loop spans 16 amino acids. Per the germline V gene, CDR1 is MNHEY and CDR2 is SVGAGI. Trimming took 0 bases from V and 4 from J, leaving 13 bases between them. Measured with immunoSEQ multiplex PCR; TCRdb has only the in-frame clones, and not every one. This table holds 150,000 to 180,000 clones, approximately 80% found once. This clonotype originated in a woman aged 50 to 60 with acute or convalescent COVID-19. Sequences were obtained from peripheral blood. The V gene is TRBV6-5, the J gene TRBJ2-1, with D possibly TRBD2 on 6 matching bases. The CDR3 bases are TGTGCCAGCAGTTACTCTGTGACTAGGAATTACAATGAGCAGTTCTTC. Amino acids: CASSYSVTRNYNEQFF.